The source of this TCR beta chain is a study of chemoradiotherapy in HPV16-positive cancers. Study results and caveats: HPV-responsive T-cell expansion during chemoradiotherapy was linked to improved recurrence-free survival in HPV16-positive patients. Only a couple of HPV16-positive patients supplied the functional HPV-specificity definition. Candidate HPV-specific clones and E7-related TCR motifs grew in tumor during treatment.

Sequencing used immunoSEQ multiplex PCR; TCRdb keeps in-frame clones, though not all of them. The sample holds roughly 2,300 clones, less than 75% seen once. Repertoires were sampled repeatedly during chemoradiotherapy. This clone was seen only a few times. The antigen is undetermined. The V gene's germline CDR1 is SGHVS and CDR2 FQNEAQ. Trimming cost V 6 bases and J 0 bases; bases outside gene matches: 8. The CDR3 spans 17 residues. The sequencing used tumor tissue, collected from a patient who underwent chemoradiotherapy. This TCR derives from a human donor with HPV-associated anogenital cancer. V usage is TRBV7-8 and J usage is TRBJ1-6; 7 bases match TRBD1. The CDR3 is CASSILQGSSYNSPLHF. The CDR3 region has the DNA TGTGCCAGCAGTATACTACAGGGGAGCTCCTATAATTCACCCCTCCACTTT.